This T cell receptor beta chain was captured in a study of control samples from healthy donors and cancer patients. Assay: immunoSEQ multiplex PCR; the TCRdb copy retains only in-frame clones and omits some. This sample has some 95,000 clones, with 70% to 90% found just once. The TCR originated in a young man in good health. The sequenced sample consisted of blood.

In nucleotides, the CDR3 is TGTGCCAGCAGCGCCAACCCGACAGGGAGCACTGAAGCTTTCTTT. It translates to CASSANPTGSTEAFF. This chain joins TRBV6-5 and TRBJ1-1; 7 positions agree with TRBD1. Germline assignment: CDR1 MNHEY and CDR2 SVGAGI. The CDR3 consists of 15 residues. The junction had 11 bases not matched to a gene; V was cut back by 6 bases and J by 4 bases.